This T cell receptor beta chain was identified in a study of T cells in Graves' hyperthyroidism and ophthalmopathy. The CDR3 has 14 residues. The J segment lost 6 bases and the V segment lost 6 bases, leaving 12 bases of the junction unmatched. From germline, CDR1 is DFQATT and CDR2 SNEGSKA (reference sequence). This clonotype was counted ten times or more. The antigen is undetermined. RNA transcripts yielded amplified TCR beta CDR3 regions. RT-PCR in the first round (using the HTBI primer set) targeted the TCR CDR3. Via MiXCR, TCRdb re-called the multiplex PCR reads, giving one row per CDR3 protein. The sample shows hundreds of thousands of distinct CDR3 sequences, 14% to 15% of them seen only once. The diagnoses drew upon clinical symptoms, serum thyroxine and TRAb, thyroid ultrasound and orbital computed tomography. Study results and caveats: Ophthalmopathy, as predicted by the model, came a median around 7 months after the prediction.

This sequence originates from a man younger than 30 with Graves' ophthalmopathy. This chain uses TRBV20-1 with TRBJ1-2, with 8 bases that match TRBD1. Sequencing was performed on blood. The CDR3 sequence is CSAEASGTGHGYTF. In nucleotides, the CDR3 is TGCAGTGCCGAGGCATCCGGGACAGGACATGGCTACACCTTC.